The T cell receptor (beta chain) described here comes from a study of post-analysis software for immune sequencing data. Study-wide points: Patients carried 4 or 5 TRBV segments more frequently than controls did, and TRBV5-6, TRBV5-1 and TRBV20-1 were among them.

As to this clonotype: Its specificity is unknown.

The V gene lost 2 bases and the J gene lost 5 bases, with 19 bases spanning the gap. CDR1 and CDR2 (germline): SQVTM, ANQGSEA. There are 16 residues in the CDR3. Included in the TCR beta cDNA libraries were unique molecular identifiers. Starting from around 1 to 10 million T cells, the study yielded roughly 0.5 million cDNA molecules. TCRdb ran MiXCR on the PCR reads and lists one entry per CDR3 protein. Of some 890,000 distinct CDR3 sequences in the sample, roughly half were seen once. The chain has TRBV29-1 and TRBJ2-1, with D possibly being TRBD2 (6 bases). Sequences were obtained from blood. The TCR sequence derives from a girl aged 5 to 17 with multiple sclerosis. CDR3 sequence reads: CSVEWPGTSKNNEQFF. The CDR3, as DNA: TGCAGCGTTGAATGGCCCGGGACTTCTAAAAACAATGAGCAGTTCTTC.